This record covers a single T cell receptor beta chain. Produced via immunoSEQ multiplex PCR; TCRdb's table is partial and in-frame only. Among some 160,000 clones listed, approximately 90% were seen once. The sample comes from a study of blood T cell repertoires in COVID-19. Germline V CDR1 and CDR2: SEHNR, FQNEAQ (reference sequence). The germline V and J ends were trimmed by 5 bases and 4 bases, with 11 bases remaining between them. The CDR3 has 13 residues. The receptor was isolated from an older woman with COVID-19, enrolled during active disease. V and J are TRBV7-9 and TRBJ1-2; a possible D gene is TRBD1 (6 bases). Sequencing was done on a sample of peripheral blood. This CDR3 reads CASSRQDTYGYTF. CDR3 sequence (DNA): TGTGCCAGCAGCAGACAGGACACCTATGGCTACACCTTC.